Described below is a single T cell receptor beta chain sequence and its context. The antigen remains undetermined. The sample belongs to a study of cytomegalovirus exposure and HLA in healthy donors. Notes on the study in general: Accurate HLA-A and HLA-B prediction from TCR beta sequences was reported for most subjects. Later examination showed HLA-associated TCR beta chains had greater clonal expansion than equally common others. Earlier analysis found most TCR beta V segments productive about 87% or about 30% of the time. Several of the most significant clusters appeared linked to common viral pathogens, based on a later analysis.

The PCR used 60 Vbeta and 13 Jbeta primers. Clones were sequenced by immunoSEQ multiplex PCR, and TCRdb holds only the in-frame ones, with some missing. The sample records more than 140,000 clones, around 80% being singletons. CDR1 is SGHTA, CDR2 FQGNSA, per germline. The CDR3 spans 15 residues. V was cut by 4 bases and J by 6 bases, with 15 bases left in between. The sequence was collected from a man younger than 35 in good health and CMV-seropositive. The rearrangement uses TRBV7-2 and TRBJ2-2; the D gene is possibly TRBD1 (5 bases). The sample was PBMCs. CDR3 sequence (DNA): TGTGCCAGCAGCTATTACTCCAGGGCGTCCGGGGAGCTGTTTTTT. It encodes CASSYYSRASGELFF.